This T cell receptor (beta chain) stems from a study of control samples from healthy donors and cancer patients. CDR1 is MNHEY and CDR2 is SMNVEV in the germline V gene (reference sequence). V lost 3 bases, J lost 6 bases, and 9 bases lay in between. The CDR3 extends over 12 amino acids. Generated by immunoSEQ multiplex PCR, the TCRdb table keeps only in-frame clones and is missing some. Of around 110,000 clones listed, about 88% were seen once; the top ten hold about 2.5%. This clonotype was sampled from a woman aged 70-85 years in good health. V gene TRBV27 combines with J gene TRBJ2-7, with a tentative D call TRBD1 (5 bases). Sequencing was done on a sample of blood. In DNA form, the CDR3 reads TGTGCCAGCAGTTTTCTGGGGCGCGAGCAGTACTTC. It encodes CASSFLGREQYF.